This T cell receptor beta chain was observed in a study of post-analysis software for immune sequencing data. Study overall: The disease courses spanned relapsing-remitting, secondary progressive and progressive-relapsing forms of multiple sclerosis.

Of note for this clonotype: What it binds is unknown.

Per germline, CDR1 SEHNR and CDR2 FQNEAQ (reference sequence). This CDR3 is 18 amino acids long. V was pared by 1 base and J by 0 bases, with 16 bases between. Built from TCR beta cDNA, the libraries had unique molecular identifiers in them. Using its own MiXCR run on the PCR reads, TCRdb lists one record per CDR3 protein. Of hundreds of thousands of distinct CDR3 sequences in the sample, around 53% were seen once. Whole-study results and caveats: Strong co-clustering by F measure was seen for same-batch samples. About 5 TRBV segments appeared more often in patients than in controls, and TRBV5-6, TRBV5-1 and TRBV20-1 were among these.

This receptor was taken from a girl under 18 with multiple sclerosis. The sequencing input was blood. The chain combines TRBV7-9 with TRBJ2-1; D unresolved. The CDR3 loop is CASSLGLTQILSYNEQFF. As DNA, the CDR3 is TGTGCCAGCAGCTTAGGGCTAACCCAAATACTCTCCTACAATGAGCAGTTCTTC.